This TCR beta chain was sequenced during a study of T-cell reconstitution after alpha-beta-depleted transplantation in children. V was clipped by 6 bases and J by 2 bases, with 11 bases between them. The CDR3 runs 13 residues. Preparation of the TCRbeta library used unique molecular identifiers. Each CDR3 protein is one row after TCRdb ran MiXCR on the PCR reads. This sample yields 440,000 or so distinct CDR3 sequences, of which 11% are seen a single time; 4.5% to 7% belongs to the top ten. The sample holds many counts of this clonotype. Here the sequenced sample was PBMCs from the stem cell graft donor, taken from the stem cell graft. The rearrangement joins TRBV12-3 or TRBV12-4 to TRBJ2-7; D is perhaps TRBD2 (5 bases). This receptor was identified in a human donor who donated a stem cell graft to a child with acute myeloid leukemia. CDR3 region: CASSLDFTYEQYF. The DNA of the CDR3 is TGTGCCAGCAGCTTGGACTTTACCTACGAGCAGTACTTC.